Listed below are T cell receptor beta chains from one sample, sequenced in a study of control samples from healthy donors and cancer patients. The table came from immunoSEQ multiplex PCR; TCRdb's copy has only in-frame clones and leaves some out. The sample records about 150,000 clones, around 86% being singletons. The sequencing input was blood. The receptors were gathered from a man younger than 45 in good health. Each CDR3 is given with its conserved first and last residue. Fields, in order: J gene, clone size, D gene, V gene, CDR3 protein, CDR3 DNA. D genes are given only for firm matches. A row's size may be missing; if present it is once, few, many or a size class.

J gene: TRBJ2-7; clone size: NA; D gene: NA; V gene: TRBV6-5; CDR3 protein: CASFQGSYEQYF; CDR3 DNA: TGTGCCAGCTTTCAGGGGAGCTACGAGCAGTACTTC
J gene: TRBJ2-2; clone size: NA; D gene: NA; V gene: TRBV15; CDR3 protein: CATSRPSLAPGELFF; CDR3 DNA: TGTGCCACCAGCAGGCCCTCCTTAGCACCCGGGGAGCTGTTTTTT
J gene: TRBJ2-7; clone size: NA; D gene: NA; V gene: TRBV5-1; CDR3 protein: CASSLQVGAFYEQYF; CDR3 DNA: TGCGCCAGCAGCCTCCAAGTCGGGGCGTTCTACGAGCAGTACTTC
J gene: TRBJ2-7; clone size: NA; D gene: TRBD1; V gene: TRBV6-2/TRBV6-3; CDR3 protein: CASSYVGGVFYEQYF; CDR3 DNA: TGTGCCAGCAGTTACGTAGGGGGCGTCTTCTACGAGCAGTACTTC
J gene: TRBJ1-6; clone size: NA; D gene: NA; V gene: TRBV7-9; CDR3 protein: CASSQDSPWGSPLHF; CDR3 DNA: TGTGCCAGCAGCCAGGACAGCCCTTGGGGTTCACCCCTCCACTTT
J gene: TRBJ2-3; clone size: NA; D gene: TRBD2; V gene: TRBV2; CDR3 protein: CASILLAGGPPDTQYF; CDR3 DNA: TGTGCCAGCATCCTGCTAGCGGGGGGGCCCCCAGATACGCAGTATTTT
J gene: TRBJ2-5; clone size: NA; D gene: NA; V gene: TRBV10-3; CDR3 protein: CAISLMRGSQETQYF; CDR3 DNA: TGTGCCATCAGTCTAATGCGGGGATCACAAGAGACCCAGTACTTC
J gene: TRBJ2-1; clone size: NA; D gene: TRBD2; V gene: TRBV2; CDR3 protein: CASSLTSGRYNEQFF; CDR3 DNA: TGTGCCAGCAGTTTAACTAGCGGGAGGTACAATGAGCAGTTCTTC
J gene: TRBJ2-5; clone size: NA; D gene: NA; V gene: TRBV27; CDR3 protein: CASSGGPLQETQYF; CDR3 DNA: TGTGCCAGCAGTGGGGGCCCTCTACAAGAGACCCAGTACTTC
J gene: TRBJ1-4; clone size: NA; D gene: NA; V gene: TRBV18; CDR3 protein: CASSPVDSGSAVGKLFF; CDR3 DNA: TGTGCCAGCTCACCGGTAGACTCAGGGTCGGCAGTTGGAAAACTGTTTTTT
J gene: TRBJ2-1; clone size: NA; D gene: NA; V gene: TRBV5-1; CDR3 protein: CASSLDASSNEQFF; CDR3 DNA: TGCGCCAGCAGCTTGGATGCCAGTTCCAATGAGCAGTTCTTC
J gene: TRBJ1-4; clone size: NA; D gene: TRBD1; V gene: TRBV7-9; CDR3 protein: CASSRDRSVGEKLFF; CDR3 DNA: TGTGCCAGCAGCCGGGACAGGAGCGTCGGTGAAAAACTGTTTTTT
J gene: TRBJ2-7; clone size: NA; D gene: NA; V gene: TRBV3-1/TRBV3-2; CDR3 protein: CASSHGWGSFSDEQYF; CDR3 DNA: TGTGCCAGCAGCCACGGGTGGGGGTCGTTTAGCGACGAGCAGTACTTC
J gene: TRBJ2-5; clone size: NA; D gene: NA; V gene: TRBV4-3; CDR3 protein: CASSQDFRTSEETQYF; CDR3 DNA: TGCGCCAGCAGCCAAGATTTTCGGACTTCGGAAGAGACCCAGTACTTC
J gene: TRBJ2-7; clone size: NA; D gene: NA; V gene: TRBV25-1; CDR3 protein: CASSGDTRTYEQYF; CDR3 DNA: TGTGCCAGCAGTGGAGACACCCGAACCTACGAGCAGTACTTC
J gene: TRBJ1-2; clone size: NA; D gene: NA; V gene: TRBV28; CDR3 protein: CASLLGYEGGYTF; CDR3 DNA: TGTGCCAGTCTGTTGGGATACGAGGGTGGCTACACCTTC
J gene: TRBJ2-3; clone size: NA; D gene: NA; V gene: TRBV11-2; CDR3 protein: CASRPRDALRDTQYF; CDR3 DNA: TGTGCCAGCAGGCCCCGGGACGCGCTGAGAGATACGCAGTATTTT
J gene: TRBJ2-1; clone size: NA; D gene: NA; V gene: TRBV5-5; CDR3 protein: CASSLYRDNEQFF; CDR3 DNA: TGTGCCAGCAGCTTGTACAGGGACAATGAGCAGTTCTTC
J gene: TRBJ2-2; clone size: few; D gene: TRBD1; V gene: TRBV9; CDR3 protein: CASSVLTGPGELFF; CDR3 DNA: TGTGCCAGCAGCGTATTGACAGGGCCCGGGGAGCTGTTTTTT
J gene: TRBJ1-4; clone size: NA; D gene: NA; V gene: TRBV7-2; CDR3 protein: CASSLYRTAGVGEKLFF; CDR3 DNA: TGTGCCAGCAGCTTATATCGGACTGCCGGAGTGGGTGAAAAACTGTTTTTT
J gene: TRBJ2-2; clone size: NA; D gene: NA; V gene: TRBV7-3; CDR3 protein: CASSLSPGRNTGELFF; CDR3 DNA: TGTGCCAGCAGCTTATCCCCAGGCAGAAACACCGGGGAGCTGTTTTTT
J gene: TRBJ1-1; clone size: once; D gene: NA; V gene: TRBV19; CDR3 protein: CASSVDMMNTEAFF; CDR3 DNA: TGTGCCAGTAGCGTGGACATGATGAACACTGAAGCTTTCTTT
J gene: TRBJ2-6; clone size: NA; D gene: NA; V gene: TRBV9; CDR3 protein: CASSVAGNSGANVLTF; CDR3 DNA: TGTGCCAGCAGCGTAGCGGGGAACTCTGGGGCCAACGTCCTGACTTTC
J gene: TRBJ1-3; clone size: few; D gene: NA; V gene: TRBV18; CDR3 protein: CASSPAQGRSSGNTIYF; CDR3 DNA: TGTGCCAGCTCACCCGCCCAGGGGCGAAGCTCTGGAAACACCATATATTTT
J gene: TRBJ1-4; clone size: NA; D gene: TRBD1; V gene: TRBV7-9; CDR3 protein: CASSLGGQLLFF; CDR3 DNA: TGTGCCAGCAGCTTAGGGGGACAGCTCCTGTTTTTT
J gene: TRBJ1-2; clone size: NA; D gene: NA; V gene: TRBV2; CDR3 protein: CASSLGDYGYTF; CDR3 DNA: TGTGCCAGCAGTCTGGGAGACTATGGCTACACCTTC
J gene: TRBJ2-1; clone size: NA; D gene: NA; V gene: TRBV5-1; CDR3 protein: CASSHLGGGRYNDEQFF; CDR3 DNA: TGCGCCAGCAGCCACCTCGGTGGAGGGCGGTATAATGATGAGCAGTTCTTC
J gene: TRBJ2-6; clone size: once; D gene: NA; V gene: TRBV4-1; CDR3 protein: CASSQESGGFLSGANVLTF; CDR3 DNA: TGCGCCAGCAGCCAAGAATCGGGGGGCTTTCTCTCTGGGGCCAACGTCCTGACTTTC
J gene: TRBJ1-4; clone size: NA; D gene: NA; V gene: TRBV18; CDR3 protein: CASSQASWEKLFF; CDR3 DNA: TGTGCCAGCTCACAGGCGAGTTGGGAAAAACTGTTTTTT
J gene: TRBJ2-5; clone size: NA; D gene: TRBD2; V gene: TRBV4-3; CDR3 protein: CASSQGDGLVETQYF; CDR3 DNA: TGCGCCAGCAGCCAAGGGGACGGACTAGTAGAGACCCAGTACTTC
J gene: TRBJ2-5; clone size: NA; D gene: NA; V gene: TRBV5-4; CDR3 protein: CASSLNRAQETQYF; CDR3 DNA: TGTGCCAGCAGCTTGAACAGGGCCCAAGAGACCCAGTACTTC
J gene: TRBJ2-7; clone size: NA; D gene: TRBD2; V gene: TRBV24-1; CDR3 protein: CATSASGVTYEQYF; CDR3 DNA: TGTGCCACCAGTGCCAGCGGGGTAACCTACGAGCAGTACTTC
J gene: TRBJ1-1; clone size: NA; D gene: NA; V gene: TRBV30; CDR3 protein: CAWSVGRLMNTEAFF; CDR3 DNA: TGTGCCTGGAGTGTTGGCCGCCTAATGAACACTGAAGCTTTCTTT
J gene: TRBJ2-7; clone size: few; D gene: TRBD2; V gene: TRBV6-2/TRBV6-3; CDR3 protein: CASRPRTSGAYEQYF; CDR3 DNA: TGTGCCAGCAGGCCTAGGACTAGCGGGGCCTACGAGCAGTACTTC
J gene: TRBJ1-4; clone size: NA; D gene: NA; V gene: TRBV6-5; CDR3 protein: CASSSRATRREKLFF; CDR3 DNA: TGTGCCAGCAGTTCCCGGGCCACCCGACGGGAAAAACTGTTTTTT
J gene: TRBJ2-7; clone size: few; D gene: NA; V gene: TRBV7-9; CDR3 protein: CASSFTGSHYEQYF; CDR3 DNA: TGTGCCAGCAGCTTTACAGGGTCACATTACGAGCAGTACTTC
J gene: TRBJ2-1; clone size: NA; D gene: NA; V gene: TRBV4-1; CDR3 protein: CASSQDSTGYSYNEQFF; CDR3 DNA: TGCGCCAGCAGCCAAGATTCAACGGGATACTCCTACAATGAGCAGTTCTTC
J gene: TRBJ1-6; clone size: NA; D gene: TRBD1; V gene: TRBV11-3; CDR3 protein: CASSSQGANNSPLHF; CDR3 DNA: TGTGCCAGCAGCTCACAGGGGGCAAATAATTCACCCCTCCACTTT
J gene: TRBJ2-2; clone size: NA; D gene: NA; V gene: TRBV11-1; CDR3 protein: CASSLEGTNTGELFF; CDR3 DNA: TGTGCCAGCAGCTTGGAGGGGACGAACACCGGGGAGCTGTTTTTT
J gene: TRBJ2-3; clone size: NA; D gene: NA; V gene: TRBV5-6; CDR3 protein: CASSSQPYTQYF; CDR3 DNA: TGTGCCAGCAGCTCACAGCCGTATACGCAGTATTTT
J gene: TRBJ1-2; clone size: NA; D gene: NA; V gene: TRBV7-9; CDR3 protein: CASSLNIYQAF; CDR3 DNA: TGTGCCAGCAGCTTGAACATCTACCAGGCCTTC
J gene: TRBJ2-5; clone size: few; D gene: TRBD1; V gene: TRBV3-1/TRBV3-2; CDR3 protein: CASSQSPGQGGTQYF; CDR3 DNA: TGTGCCAGCAGCCAATCCCCCGGACAGGGAGGGACCCAGTACTTC
J gene: TRBJ1-3; clone size: NA; D gene: NA; V gene: TRBV6-5; CDR3 protein: CASGRDFRGNTIYF; CDR3 DNA: TGTGCCAGCGGACGGGACTTTCGCGGAAACACCATATATTTT
J gene: TRBJ2-4; clone size: NA; D gene: NA; V gene: TRBV7-2; CDR3 protein: CASSLTSGPYIQYF; CDR3 DNA: TGTGCCAGCAGCTTAACGTCGGGGCCTTACATTCAGTACTTC
J gene: TRBJ1-1; clone size: NA; D gene: NA; V gene: TRBV4-3; CDR3 protein: CASSQGTDYTEAFF; CDR3 DNA: TGCGCCAGCAGCCAAGGGACGGATTACACTGAAGCTTTCTTT
J gene: TRBJ2-7; clone size: few; D gene: NA; V gene: TRBV5-6; CDR3 protein: CASSLVSISTYEQYF; CDR3 DNA: TGTGCCAGCAGCTTGGTTTCCATTTCGACCTACGAGCAGTACTTC
J gene: TRBJ2-1; clone size: NA; D gene: NA; V gene: TRBV11-2; CDR3 protein: CASSLGHREQGYNEQFF; CDR3 DNA: TGTGCCAGCAGCTTAGGGCACAGGGAACAGGGATACAATGAGCAGTTCTTC
J gene: TRBJ2-7; clone size: once; D gene: TRBD2; V gene: TRBV3-1/TRBV3-2; CDR3 protein: CASSQGGGGRYEQYF; CDR3 DNA: TGTGCCAGCAGCCAAGGAGGCGGGGGGCGCTACGAGCAGTACTTC
J gene: TRBJ2-3; clone size: NA; D gene: NA; V gene: TRBV27; CDR3 protein: CASSPLESDTQYF; CDR3 DNA: TGTGCCAGCAGTCCCCTCGAATCAGATACGCAGTATTTT
J gene: TRBJ1-2; clone size: NA; D gene: NA; V gene: TRBV27; CDR3 protein: CASSPRTVTAYGYTF; CDR3 DNA: TGTGCCAGCAGTCCACGGACAGTTACGGCCTATGGCTACACCTTC
J gene: TRBJ1-5; clone size: NA; D gene: NA; V gene: TRBV21-1; CDR3 protein: CASRGTGTNGGYSNQPQHF; CDR3 DNA: TGTGCCAGCAGGGGAACCGGGACAAATGGGGGGTATAGCAATCAGCCCCAGCATTTT
J gene: TRBJ2-3; clone size: NA; D gene: NA; V gene: TRBV5-6; CDR3 protein: CASSLLIDTQYF; CDR3 DNA: TGTGCCAGCAGCCTGTTGATCGATACGCAGTATTTT